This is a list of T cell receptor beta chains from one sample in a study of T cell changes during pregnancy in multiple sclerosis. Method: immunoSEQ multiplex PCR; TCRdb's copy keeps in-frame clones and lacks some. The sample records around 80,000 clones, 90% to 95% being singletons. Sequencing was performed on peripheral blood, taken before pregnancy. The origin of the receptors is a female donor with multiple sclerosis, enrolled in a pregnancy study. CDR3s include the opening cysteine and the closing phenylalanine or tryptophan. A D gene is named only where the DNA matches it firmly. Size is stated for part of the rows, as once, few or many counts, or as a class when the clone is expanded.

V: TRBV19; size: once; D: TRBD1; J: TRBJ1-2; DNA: TGTGCCAGTAGCGCAGGGGGCTTTCACTATGGCTACACCTTC; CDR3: CASSAGGFHYGYTF
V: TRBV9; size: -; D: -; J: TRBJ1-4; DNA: TGTGCCAGCAGCGCTCAGGGTTCAAATGAAAAACTGTTTTTT; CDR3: CASSAQGSNEKLFF
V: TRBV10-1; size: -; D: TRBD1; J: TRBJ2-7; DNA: TGCGCCAGCAGCCCCGGGACAGGACGTTACGAGCAGTACTTC; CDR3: CASSPGTGRYEQYF
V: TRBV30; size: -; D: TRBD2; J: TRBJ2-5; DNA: TGTGCCTGGGAACTAGCGGGAGGACTCCAAGAGACCCAGTACTTC; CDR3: CAWELAGGLQETQYF
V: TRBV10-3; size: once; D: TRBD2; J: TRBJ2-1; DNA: TGTGCCATCAGTGAGTCAGGACTAGCGGGATACAATGAGCAGTTCTTC; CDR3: CAISESGLAGYNEQFF
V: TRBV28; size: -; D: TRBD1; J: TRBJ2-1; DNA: TGTGCCAGCAGTCCCTCACACAGGGGCCGCTACAATGAGCAGTTCTTC; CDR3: CASSPSHRGRYNEQFF
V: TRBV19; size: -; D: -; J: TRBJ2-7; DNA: TGTGCCAGTAGGCGCGGGGCCTCCTACGAGCAGTACTTC; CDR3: CASRRGASYEQYF
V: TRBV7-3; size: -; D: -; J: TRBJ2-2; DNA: TGTGCCAGCAGCTTAACCAGAAACACCGGGGAGCTGTTTTTT; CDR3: CASSLTRNTGELFF
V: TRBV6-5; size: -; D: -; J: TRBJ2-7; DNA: TGTGCCAGCAGTTCACGGGACGAGCAGTACTTC; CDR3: CASSSRDEQYF
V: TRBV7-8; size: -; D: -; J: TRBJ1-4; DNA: TGTGCCAGCAGCTTAGTGGCACAGGCAGCAACTAATGAAAAACTGTTTTTT; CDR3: CASSLVAQAATNEKLFF
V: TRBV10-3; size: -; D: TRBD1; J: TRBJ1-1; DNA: TGTGCCATCAGTGAGTTGAGACAGGGGGGGATGAACACTGAAGCTTTCTTT; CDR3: CAISELRQGGMNTEAFF
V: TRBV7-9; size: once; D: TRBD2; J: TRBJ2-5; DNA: TGTGCCAGCAGCTCAGACTCGGGACTAGCGGGAGAGACCCAGTACTTC; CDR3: CASSSDSGLAGETQYF
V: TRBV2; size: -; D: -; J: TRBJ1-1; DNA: TGTGCCAGCAGCCAGGCCAGGGGTATGAACACTGAAGCTTTCTTT; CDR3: CASSQARGMNTEAFF
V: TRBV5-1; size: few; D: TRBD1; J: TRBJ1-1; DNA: TGCGCCAGCAGCTCGGGACAGCTGAACACTGAAGCTTTCTTT; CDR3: CASSSGQLNTEAFF
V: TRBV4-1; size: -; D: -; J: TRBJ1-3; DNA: TGCGCCAGCAGCCAAGATCCCAGGGGTCACTCTGGAAACACCATATATTTT; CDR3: CASSQDPRGHSGNTIYF
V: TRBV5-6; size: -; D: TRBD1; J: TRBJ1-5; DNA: TGTGCCAGCAGCTTGGGTCGACAGGGGGCTCAGCCCCAGCATTTT; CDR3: CASSLGRQGAQPQHF
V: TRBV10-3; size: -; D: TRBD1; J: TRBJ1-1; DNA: TGTGCCATCAGTGGGACAGGAAAGAACACTGAAGCTTTCTTT; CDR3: CAISGTGKNTEAFF
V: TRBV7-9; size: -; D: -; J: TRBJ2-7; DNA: TGTGCCAGCGAAGGACTCGTATCCTACGAGCAGTACTTC; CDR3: CASEGLVSYEQYF
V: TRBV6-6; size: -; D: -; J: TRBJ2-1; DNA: TGTGCCAGCAGTATCTCCCAGGGGCACAATGAGCAGTTCTTC; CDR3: CASSISQGHNEQFF
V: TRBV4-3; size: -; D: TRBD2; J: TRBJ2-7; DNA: TGCGCCAGCAGCCAAAGAGCGGGGACCGCCTACGAGCAGTACTTC; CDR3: CASSQRAGTAYEQYF
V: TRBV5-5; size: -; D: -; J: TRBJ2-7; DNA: TGTGCCAGCAGCTTGGGGAGCTCCTACGAGCAGTACTTC; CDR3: CASSLGSSYEQYF
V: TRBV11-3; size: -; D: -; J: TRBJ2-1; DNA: TGTGCCAGCAGCTTAGAAACCCCCCTAACAGGTCAAGGCTACAATGAGCAGTTCTTC; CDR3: CASSLETPLTGQGYNEQFF
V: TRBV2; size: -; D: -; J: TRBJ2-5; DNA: TGTGCCAGCAGTGGAGACAACCAAGAGACCCAGTACTTC; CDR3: CASSGDNQETQYF
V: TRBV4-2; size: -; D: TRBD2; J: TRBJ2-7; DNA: TGTGCCAGCAGCCTCACGAACCCTAGCGGGCGCTCCTACGAGCAGTACTTC; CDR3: CASSLTNPSGRSYEQYF
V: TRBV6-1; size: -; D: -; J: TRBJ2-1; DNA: TGTGCCAGCAGTAACCTAATCTCCTACAATGAGCAGTTCTTC; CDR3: CASSNLISYNEQFF
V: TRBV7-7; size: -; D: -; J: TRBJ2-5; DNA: TGTGCTAGCAGCCCACCAGGAGAGACCCAGTACTTC; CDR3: CASSPPGETQYF
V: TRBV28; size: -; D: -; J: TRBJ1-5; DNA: TGTGCCAGCAAAATACAGGGTAATCAGCCCCAGCATTTT; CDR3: CASKIQGNQPQHF
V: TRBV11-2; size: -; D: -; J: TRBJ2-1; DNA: TGTGCCAGCAGCGTCCGGGACACCGGGTCCAATGAGCAGTTCTTC; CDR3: CASSVRDTGSNEQFF
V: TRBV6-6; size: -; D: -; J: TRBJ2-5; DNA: TGTGCCAGCAGTTATTCGGGGGAGACCCAGTACTTC; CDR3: CASSYSGETQYF
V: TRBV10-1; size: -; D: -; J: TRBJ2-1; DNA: TGCGCCGGCGACACCTACAATGAGCAGTTCTTC; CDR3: CAGDTYNEQFF
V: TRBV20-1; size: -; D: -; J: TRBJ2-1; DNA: TGCAGTGGACGGGATTACAATGAGCAGTTCTTC; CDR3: CSGRDYNEQFF
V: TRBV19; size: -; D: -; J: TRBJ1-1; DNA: TGTGCCAGTAGTCGCAGGGTTGACACTGAAGCTTTCTTT; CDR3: CASSRRVDTEAFF
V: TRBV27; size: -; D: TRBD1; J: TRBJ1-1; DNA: TGTGCCAGCAGTCTAATATTACAGGGGGGGTACACTGAAGCTTTCTTT; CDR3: CASSLILQGGYTEAFF
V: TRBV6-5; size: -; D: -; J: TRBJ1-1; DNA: TGTGCCAGCAGCTCCCCCGGGGTCGGGAACACTGAAGCTTTCTTT; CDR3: CASSSPGVGNTEAFF
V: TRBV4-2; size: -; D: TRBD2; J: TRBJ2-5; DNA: TGTGCCAGCAGCCAAGATGAAGAACTAGCGGGAGGACAAGAGACCCAGTACTTC; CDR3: CASSQDEELAGGQETQYF
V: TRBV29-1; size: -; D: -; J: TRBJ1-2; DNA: TGCAGCGTTGCGGCGGGGCCCGGCTATGGCTACACCTTC; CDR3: CSVAAGPGYGYTF
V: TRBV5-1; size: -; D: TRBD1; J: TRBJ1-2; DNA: TGCGCCAGCAGCTTGTCCTTTGCGACAGGGGTAAAGAGTATCTATGGCTACACCTTC; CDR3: CASSLSFATGVKSIYGYTF
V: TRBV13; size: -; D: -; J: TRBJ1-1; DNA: TGTGCCAGCAGCTTTACGCAGACCTCGGCGGGTCACACTGAAGCTTTCTTT; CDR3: CASSFTQTSAGHTEAFF
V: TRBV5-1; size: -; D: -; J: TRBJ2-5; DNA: TGCGCCAGCAGCTTGGGTTTTTCGGCAGGACAAGAGACCCAGTACTTC; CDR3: CASSLGFSAGQETQYF
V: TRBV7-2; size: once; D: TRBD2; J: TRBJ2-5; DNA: TGTGCCAGCAGCTTAGGGCTAGCGGGAGGGCAAGAGACCCAGTACTTC; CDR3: CASSLGLAGGQETQYF
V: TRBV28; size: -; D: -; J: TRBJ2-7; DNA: TGTGCCAGCAGTCCATATAGGGGAGGTTTGTCCTACGAGCAGTACTTC; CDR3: CASSPYRGGLSYEQYF
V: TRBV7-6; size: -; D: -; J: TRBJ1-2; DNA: TGTGCCAGCAGCCTCCCGGGGGGCTTGAATGGCTACACCTTC; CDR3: CASSLPGGLNGYTF
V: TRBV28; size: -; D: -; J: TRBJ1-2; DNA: TGTGCCAGCAGCGAACTTGACTATGGCTACACCTTC; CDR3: CASSELDYGYTF
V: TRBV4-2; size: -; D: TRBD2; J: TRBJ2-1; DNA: TGTGCCAGCAGCCAAGGGACTAGCGGGTTCTCCTACAATGAGCAGTTCTTC; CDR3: CASSQGTSGFSYNEQFF
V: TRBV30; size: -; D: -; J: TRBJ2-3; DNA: TGTGCCTGTTCCCTACGTCGGGTACGCACAGATACGCAGTATTTT; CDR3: CACSLRRVRTDTQYF
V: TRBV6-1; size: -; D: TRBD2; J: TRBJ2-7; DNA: TGTGCCAGCAGTGAAATCCAACTAGCGGGAGGGCCTATGCAGTACTTC; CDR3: CASSEIQLAGGPMQYF